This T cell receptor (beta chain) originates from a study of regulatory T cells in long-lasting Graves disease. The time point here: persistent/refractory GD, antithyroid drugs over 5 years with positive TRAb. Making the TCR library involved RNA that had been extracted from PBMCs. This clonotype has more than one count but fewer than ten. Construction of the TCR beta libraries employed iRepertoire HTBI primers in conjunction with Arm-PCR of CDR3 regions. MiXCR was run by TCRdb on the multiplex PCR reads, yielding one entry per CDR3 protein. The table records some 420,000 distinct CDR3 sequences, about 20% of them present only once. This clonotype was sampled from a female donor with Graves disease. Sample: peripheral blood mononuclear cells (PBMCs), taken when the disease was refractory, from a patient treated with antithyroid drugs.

CDR3 amino acids: CASGRQADTEAFF. The CDR3 DNA follows: TGTGCCAGCGGTAGGCAAGCCGACACTGAAGCTTTCTTT. The V gene is TRBV7-9, the J gene TRBJ1-1; D is undetermined. The germline CDR1 and CDR2 sequences are SEHNR and FQNEAQ (reference sequence). V lost 8 bases and J lost 3, with 13 bases in between. This CDR3 contains 13 residues.